Presented here are 9 T cell receptor beta chains from one specimen sequenced in a study of T cell repertoires in cytomegalovirus infection. TCRdb reanalysed the reads using MiXCR and keeps one entry per CDR3 protein. The sample includes hundreds of thousands of distinct CDR3 sequences, about 33% of them seen just once. Their cognate antigens are unknown. Sequences were derived from cultured PBMCs, sampled from culture after CMV antigen stimulation. The receptor set was obtained from a human donor in good health (CMV status not recorded). Some clones in this sample may be carry-over from other donors' samples.

The table lists this clonotype with many counts. The rearrangement uses TRBV7-8 and TRBJ2-5, with TRBD2 matching 7 bases. Trimming removed 5 bases from V and 1 base from J; junction bases left unmatched: 10. CDR1 is SGHVS and CDR2 is FQNEAQ in the germline V gene. The CDR3 consists of 16 residues. This CDR3 reads CASSANPGTTQETQYF. The CDR3 nucleotides are TGTGCCAGCAGCGCCAACCCCGGGACTACCCAAGAGACCCAGTACTTC.

The chain recombines TRBV7-2 with TRBJ1-1, with 7 bases that match TRBD1. Germline values: CDR1 SGHTA, CDR2 FQGNSA. J was trimmed by 11 bases and V by 3 bases; bases with no gene match: 21. The CDR3 contains 17 residues. The CDR3 DNA is TGTGCCAGCAGCTTTGGTTCAGGCAGGGGGAATCTGAACGGGGCTTTCTTT. Translation gives CASSFGSGRGNLNGAFF.

The chain recombines TRBV7-9 with TRBJ1-2, with D maybe TRBD1 (5 bases). The CDR3 is made up of 11 amino acids. Germline CDR1 is SEHNR and CDR2 is FQNEAQ (reference sequence). The CDR3 loop reads CATRGGYGYTF. CDR3 in DNA: TGTGCTACGCGTGGGGGATACGGCTACACCTTC.

The chain uses TRBV7-9 and TRBJ1-4; D unclear. V lost 5 bases, J lost 0 bases, and 10 bases lay in between. Germline CDR1 is SEHNR and CDR2 is FQNEAQ (reference sequence). This CDR3 region has 15 residues. The CDR3 loop reads CASSPYGATNEKLFF. The CDR3 nucleotides are TGTGCCAGCAGCCCCTACGGTGCAACTAATGAAAAACTGTTTTTT.

The rearrangement uses TRBV2 and TRBJ2-2; 8 nucleotides line up with TRBD1. The CDR3 covers 19 residues. Germline V gene lookup returns CDR1 SNHLY and CDR2 FYNNEI. The J segment lost 4 bases and the V segment lost 5 bases, leaving 18 bases of the junction unmatched. CDR3 in amino acids: CASSHAQDRGGRGTGELFF. CDR3 coding DNA: TGTGCCAGCAGTCACGCTCAAGACAGGGGAGGTCGGGGCACCGGGGAGCTGTTTTTT.

The sample holds a few counts of this clonotype. The chain is built from TRBV4-3 and TRBJ2-7; D is unresolved. The CDR3 is 15 residues long. Germline loops: CDR1 LGHNA, CDR2 YSLEER. Trimming pared 1 base from V and 2 bases from J, leaving 12 bases between. This CDR3 reads CASSQVRSPTYEQYF. CDR3 DNA: TGCGCCAGCAGCCAAGTTAGGAGTCCGACCTACGAGCAGTACTTC.

In this sample, this clonotype turned up many times. The V call is TRBV7-2, the J call TRBJ2-1, with D maybe TRBD2 (5 bases). From germline, CDR1 is SGHTA and CDR2 FQGNSA. This CDR3 contains 14 residues. V lost 1 base and J 6 bases, leaving 10 bases between the germline ends. CDR3 protein: CASSLGGGGNEQFF. CDR3 DNA: TGTGCCAGCAGCTTAGGCGGAGGAGGCAATGAGCAGTTCTTC.

The rearrangement uses TRBV11-2 and TRBJ2-1, with TRBD2 identical over 11 bases. J was trimmed by 3 bases and V by 1 base; bases with no gene match: 5. Germline-derived CDR1 and CDR2 are SGHAT and FQNNGV. This CDR3 contains 17 residues. The CDR3 region has the DNA TGTGCCAGCAGCTTAGTGACTAGCGGGAACCTCTACAATGAGCAGTTCTTC. Protein: CASSLVTSGNLYNEQFF.

The V gene is TRBV20-1, the J gene TRBJ1-1, with D unresolved. CDR1 is DFQATT and CDR2 is SNEGSKA in the germline V gene (reference sequence). The germline V and J ends were trimmed by 0 bases and 6 bases, with 14 bases remaining between them. The CDR3 spans 14 residues. The CDR3 is CSARDFGPASEAFF. CDR3 nucleotide sequence: TGCAGTGCTAGAGATTTTGGGCCCGCCTCTGAAGCTTTCTTT.